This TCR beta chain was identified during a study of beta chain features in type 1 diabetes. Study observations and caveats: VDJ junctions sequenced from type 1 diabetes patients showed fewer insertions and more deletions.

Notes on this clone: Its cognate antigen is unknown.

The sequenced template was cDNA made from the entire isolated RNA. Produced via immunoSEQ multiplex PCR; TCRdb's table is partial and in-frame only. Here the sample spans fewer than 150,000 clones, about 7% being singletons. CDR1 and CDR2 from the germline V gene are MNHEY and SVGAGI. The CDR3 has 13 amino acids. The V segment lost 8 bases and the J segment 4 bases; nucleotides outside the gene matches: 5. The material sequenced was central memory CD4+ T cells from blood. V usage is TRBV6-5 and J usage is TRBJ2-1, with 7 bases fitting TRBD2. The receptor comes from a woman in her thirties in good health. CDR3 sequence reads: CASEVGGYNEQFF. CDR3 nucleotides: TGTGCCAGCGAGGTGGGAGGGTACAATGAGCAGTTCTTC.